The source of this T cell receptor beta chain is a study of PD-1 blockade in classical Hodgkin lymphoma. Method: immunoSEQ multiplex PCR; TCRdb's copy keeps in-frame clones and lacks some. Here the sample spans approximately 89,000 clones, approximately 83% being singletons. Time point: cycle 4 day 1 (C4D1), after five to seven weeks of nivolumab. Relapses following autologous stem cell transplantation were seen in all patients, with brentuximab vedotin exposure varying. The CDR3 contains 17 residues. Germline V gene sequence: CDR1 LNHNV, CDR2 YYDKDF (reference sequence). V dropped 0 bases and J dropped 8 bases, with 20 bases sitting between them.

The source material was peripheral blood mononuclear cells (PBMCs), sampled before the fourth cycle of nivolumab. This TCR was sampled from a human donor with classical Hodgkin lymphoma. The chain has TRBV15 and TRBJ2-1; tentatively, D is TRBD1 or TRBD2 (5 bases each). CDR3 in DNA: TGTGCCACCAGCAGAGACCCGACCCGGGGCAGGAGCGATGAGCAGTTCTTC. The encoded protein is CATSRDPTRGRSDEQFF.